These 32 T cell receptor beta chains were all obtained from the same sample, sequenced in a study of blood T cell repertoires in COVID-19. TCRdb keeps only in-frame clones here, not all; method: immunoSEQ multiplex PCR. The table lists about 240,000 clones, 70% to 80% of them singletons. Specimen: peripheral blood. The receptors here all came from a woman over 75 with acute or convalescent COVID-19.

As concerns this clone: Different DNA sequences within this sample yield the same CDR3. V usage is TRBV5-1 and J usage is TRBJ1-1, with D perhaps TRBD1 (5 bases). V lost 0 bases and J 0 bases, leaving 9 bases between the germline ends. CDR1 is SGHRS, CDR2 YFSETQ, per germline. CDR3 length: 15 residues. The CDR3 loop reads CASSLAGGLNTEAFF. Written as DNA, the CDR3 is TGCGCCAGCAGCTTGGCGGGGGGTCTGAACACTGAAGCTTTCTTT.

The CDR3 DNA reads TGCGCCAGCAGCTACAGAAGCGGGGGTCAAGATACGCAGTATTTT. Translation: CASSYRSGGQDTQYF. V and J are TRBV5-1 and TRBJ2-3, with 8 bases aligning to TRBD2. With 3 bases clipped from V and 5 bases from J, the junction kept 8 bases outside the gene matches. Germline CDR1 and CDR2: SGHRS and YFSETQ. This CDR3 has 15 amino acids.

V is TRBV5-1 and J is TRBJ1-4; 8 bases map to TRBD1. CDR1 SGHRS and CDR2 YFSETQ come from the germline V gene. This CDR3 has 17 amino acids. Trimming removed 0 bases from V and 3 bases from J; junction bases left unmatched: 7. In DNA, the CDR3 is TGCGCCAGCAGCTTGGAGGCAGGGGGCGCAGCTAATGAAAAACTGTTTTTT. Protein: CASSLEAGGAANEKLFF.

CDR3 DNA: TGTGCCACCAGTGACGCGGGGGCCGGGGAGCTGTTTTTT. Its protein product is CATSDAGAGELFF. The V gene is TRBV24-1, the J gene TRBJ2-2, with TRBD2 matching over 7 bases. The CDR3 totals 13 residues. V shed 4 bases, J shed 6 bases, and the junction held 1 base outside the gene matches. CDR1 is KGHDR, CDR2 SFDVKD, per germline.

In DNA form, the CDR3 reads TGTGCCACCAGCAGAGCCGATGGGGGGTACGAGCAGTACTTC. Protein: CATSRADGGYEQYF. The chain uses TRBV15 and TRBJ2-7, with TRBD2 as a possible D gene (6 bases). Trimming pared 1 base from V and 4 bases from J, leaving 11 bases between. This CDR3 is 14 amino acids long. Looked up from germline, CDR1 is LNHNV and CDR2 is YYDKDF (reference sequence).

This rearrangement joins TRBV7-9 to TRBJ2-2; 11 bases map to TRBD1. Germline loops: CDR1 SEHNR, CDR2 FQNEAQ (reference sequence). CDR3 length: 17 residues. V lost 5 bases and J lost 1; bases outside the gene matches: 6. The CDR3 loop reads CASSRGQGAWNTGELFF. In DNA, the CDR3 is TGTGCCAGCAGCCGCGGACAGGGGGCATGGAACACCGGGGAGCTGTTTTTT.

The chain joins TRBV3-1 (or the pseudogene TRBV3-2) to TRBJ1-2, with 8 bases lining up with TRBD1. The V gene's germline CDR1 is LGHDT and CDR2 YNNKEL (reference sequence). The CDR3 sequence is 18 residues long. V dropped 1 base and J dropped 8; count of bases not matched to a gene: 18. As DNA, the CDR3 is TGTGCCAGCAGCCAAGGACAGGGGATAGGGTATACTTTGGGAGGCTACACCTTC. This encodes CASSQGQGIGYTLGGYTF.

This clone showed up many times. The chain is built from TRBV6-5 and TRBJ1-1, with 9 bases matching TRBD1. CDR3 size: 15 residues. Germline loops: CDR1 MNHEY, CDR2 SVGAGI. The V gene end was trimmed by 6 bases and the J gene end by 3 bases; junction bases not matched to a gene: 8. The DNA of the CDR3 is TGTGCCAGCAGGCCCGGGACAGGGTGGGACACTGAAGCTTTCTTT. Protein sequence: CASRPGTGWDTEAFF.

This clone was counted a single time. V is TRBV6-5 and J is TRBJ2-5, with 8 bases that match TRBD1. V was clipped by 6 bases and J by 5 bases; unmatched bases: 8. The CDR3 consists of 14 residues. Germline V gene lookup returns CDR1 MNHEY and CDR2 SVGAGI. This CDR3 reads CASSIRTGQETQYF. In nucleotides, the CDR3 is TGTGCCAGCAGCATACGGACAGGGCAGGAGACCCAGTACTTC.

The chain has TRBV11-1 and TRBJ2-3, with 7 nucleotides matching TRBD1. This CDR3 has 14 amino acids. V lost 5 bases to trimming and J lost 6 bases; unmatched junction nucleotides: 8. Germline V gene lookup returns CDR1 SGHAT and CDR2 FQDESV (reference sequence). The CDR3 coding sequence is TGTGCCAGCAGCCCACAGGGGCCCCTTGATACGCAGTATTTT. Its protein is CASSPQGPLDTQYF.

The chain couples TRBV11-2 to TRBJ2-3, with 10 bases fitting TRBD2. Trimming took 1 base from V and 1 from J; bases not matched to a gene: 8. CDR1 and CDR2 from the germline V gene are SGHAT and FQNNGV. The CDR3 runs to 18 residues. The CDR3 region is CASSLGLAGEGGTDTQYF. The CDR3, as DNA: TGTGCCAGCAGCTTAGGGCTAGCGGGAGAAGGGGGCACAGATACGCAGTATTTT.

This chain connects TRBV7-8 to TRBJ1-2, with 7 bases that match TRBD1. J gave up 2 bases and V 1 base, and 7 bases lay outside the gene matches. Germline loops: CDR1 SGHVS, CDR2 FQNEAQ. This CDR3 has 16 residues. The CDR3 reads CASSLGQGRGNYGYTF. CDR3 in DNA: TGTGCCAGCAGCTTAGGACAGGGACGGGGAAACTATGGCTACACCTTC.

V gene TRBV4-1 combines with J gene TRBJ2-3, with D perhaps matching TRBD1 (5 bases). The V gene lost 2 bases and the J gene lost 6 bases, with 12 bases spanning the gap. Germline values: CDR1 MGHRA, CDR2 YSYEKL. The CDR3 runs to 14 residues. CDR3: CASSQQGYSDTQYF. In DNA form, the CDR3 reads TGCGCCAGCAGCCAACAGGGTTACTCGGATACGCAGTATTTT.

The V gene is TRBV21-1, the J gene TRBJ2-7; the table assigns TRBD2, which was not confirmed against the DNA. TRBV21-1 is a pseudogene locus. CDR3 size: 14 residues. CDR3 sequence (DNA): TGTGCCAGCAGCAAAGACCGGGGCTCCTACGAGCAGTACTTC. The encoded protein is CASSKDRGSYEQYF.

The V call is TRBV12-3 or TRBV12-4, the J call TRBJ1-5; 10 nucleotides line up with TRBD1. The CDR3 is 12 amino acids. V lost 5 bases, J lost 10 bases, and 2 bases stayed unmatched. The CDR3 spells CASSGTGDPQHF. The DNA for the CDR3 is TGTGCCAGCAGTGGGACAGGGGATCCCCAGCATTTT.

This clone has more than one count but fewer than ten. The chain couples TRBV5-4 to TRBJ2-3; TRBD2 matches 9 bases. The V gene's germline CDR1 is SGHNT and CDR2 YYREEE (reference sequence). The ends lost 0 bases at V and 5 bases at J; junction bases unmatched: 7. This CDR3 is 16 amino acids long. CDR3 sequence reads: CASSLVSGGRGDTQYF. DNA of the CDR3: TGTGCCAGCAGCTTGGTGAGCGGGGGGCGGGGAGATACGCAGTATTTT.

V is TRBV25-1 and J is TRBJ1-2; 7 bases map to TRBD1. CDR1 is MGHDK, CDR2 SYGVNS, per germline. V gave up 4 bases and J gave up 4 bases; unmatched junction bases: 3. The CDR3 covers 13 residues. Here the CDR3 DNA reads TGTGCCAGCAGTGGGACAGGCGTCTATGGCTACACCTTC. The encoded protein is CASSGTGVYGYTF.

J is TRBJ1-3 and V is TRBV7-2; TRBD1 might be the D (5 bases). V lost 1 base and J 2 bases, leaving 12 bases between the germline ends. Germline values: CDR1 SGHTA, CDR2 FQGNSA. This CDR3 is built from 16 residues. The CDR3 region has the DNA TGTGCCAGCAGCTTAGGGGGGGTAAGGGCTGGAAACACCATATATTTT. It codes for CASSLGGVRAGNTIYF.

This rearrangement joins TRBV29-1 to TRBJ2-7; 8 bases align to TRBD1. Trimming cost V 3 bases and J 0 bases; bases outside gene matches: 13. The CDR3 covers 17 residues. In germline, CDR1 is SQVTM, CDR2 ANQGSEA. CDR3 DNA: TGCAGCGTTGAGATGGTAGGACAGGGCGTTTCCTCCTACGAGCAGTACTTC. It translates to CSVEMVGQGVSSYEQYF.

This chain connects TRBV6-5 to TRBJ2-2, with TRBD1 as a possible D gene (6 bases). Germline CDR1 is MNHEY and CDR2 is SVGAGI. This CDR3 is 15 amino acids long. The V gene lost 6 bases and the J gene lost 4 bases, with 15 bases spanning the gap. CDR3 region: CASRKQGTGTGELFF. For the CDR3, the DNA is TGTGCCAGCAGGAAGCAGGGGACGGGCACCGGGGAGCTGTTTTTT.

This clone was seen only a few times. This chain links TRBV20-1 with TRBJ2-7; 11 bases are a match to TRBD2. V lost 3 bases, J lost 2 bases, and 3 bases stayed unmatched. Germline lookup yields CDR1 DFQATT and CDR2 SNEGSKA (reference sequence). This CDR3 is built from 14 residues. The CDR3 is CSASQLAGAYEQYF. CDR3 nucleotide sequence: TGCAGTGCTAGTCAACTAGCGGGAGCCTACGAGCAGTACTTC.

This clone appeared once. The CDR3 DNA follows: TGTGCCAGCAGCTGGAGTTTAACAGGTCGCTTTAGCACAGATACGCAGTATTTT. Protein sequence: CASSWSLTGRFSTDTQYF. V gene TRBV5-8 combines with J gene TRBJ2-3, with D possibly matching TRBD1 (5 bases). CDR1 is SGHTS, CDR2 YDEGEE, per germline. V lost 3 bases and J 0 bases, leaving 20 bases between the germline ends. The CDR3 is made up of 18 amino acids. The full variable domain, its missing parts supplied by reference TRBV5-8 and TRBJ2-3, is EAGVTQSPTHLIKTRGQQATLRCSPISGHTSVYWYQQALGLGLQFLLWYDEGEERNRGNFPPRFSGRQFPNYSSELNVNALELEDSALYLCASSWSLTGRFSTDTQYFGPGTRLTVL.

V usage is TRBV10-1 and J usage is TRBJ2-5; 9 bases match TRBD2. The length of the CDR3 is 16 residues. V trimming: 0 bases; J trimming: 2 bases; junction bases outside the gene matches: 4. Germline V gene lookup returns CDR1 WNHNN and CDR2 SYGVQD (reference sequence). The CDR3 loop reads CASSESSGRGQETQYF. For the CDR3, the DNA is TGCGCCAGCAGTGAGTCTAGCGGGAGAGGTCAAGAGACCCAGTACTTC.

The chain recombines TRBV5-5 with TRBJ1-1, with unresolved D. Trimming shortened V by 0 bases and J by 0 bases, and 12 bases separated the two germline ends. CDR3 length equals 16 residues. The germline gives CDR1 SGHKS, CDR2 YYEKEE (reference sequence). Here the CDR3 DNA reads TGTGCCAGCAGCTTGGCCTACAGATCTTTGAACACTGAAGCTTTCTTT. Its protein product is CASSLAYRSLNTEAFF.

The chain has TRBV11-2 and TRBJ2-1, with 8 bases aligning to TRBD1. V dropped 3 bases and J dropped 9; count of bases not matched to a gene: 10. CDR3 length equals 15 residues. Germline assignment: CDR1 SGHAT and CDR2 FQNNGV. CDR3 region: CASSLSSYRGIEQFF. CDR3 in DNA: TGTGCCAGCAGCTTGTCGTCTTACAGGGGGATTGAGCAGTTCTTC. The full variable domain, its missing parts supplied by reference TRBV11-2 and TRBJ2-1, is EAGVAQSPRYKIIEKRQSVAFWCNPISGHATLYWYQQILGQGPKLLIQFQNNGVVDDSQLPKDRFSAERLKGVDSTLKIQPAKLEDSAVYLCASSLSSYRGIEQFFGPGTRLTVL.

The chain employs TRBV6-5 and TRBJ2-2; TRBD1 aligns across 8 bases. This CDR3 is 13 amino acids long. V was pared by 6 bases and J by 5 bases, with 2 bases of the junction left unmatched. CDR1 is MNHEY, CDR2 SVGAGI, per germline. This CDR3 is CASSGQGTGELFF. CDR3 sequence (DNA): TGTGCCAGCAGCGGACAGGGAACCGGGGAGCTGTTTTTT.

The rearrangement joins TRBV14 to TRBJ2-5; D is unresolved. Trimming stripped 3 bases from V and 4 bases from J, with 9 bases between. CDR1 is SGHDN and CDR2 is FVKESK in the germline V gene. This CDR3 has 13 residues. The CDR3 coding sequence is TGTGCCAGCAGCCAGATGAAGCGAGAGACCCAGTACTTC. Protein sequence: CASSQMKRETQYF.

This clone was observed a few times. The chain combines TRBV7-5 with TRBJ2-3; TRBD2 is taken as the D call from the table, unchecked against the DNA. TRBV7-5 is a pseudogene. The CDR3 length is 15 residues. The CDR3 protein is CVRSLELVNTDTQYF. The CDR3 DNA is TGTGTCAGAAGCTTAGAACTAGTCAACACAGATACGCAGTATTTT.

The chain employs TRBV6-2 or TRBV6-3 and TRBJ1-2; possible D gene TRBD1, 6 bases. Germline CDR1 reads MNHEY; CDR2 reads SVGEGT. CDR3 size: 15 residues. Deletions cut 0 bases from V and 7 bases from J, with 15 bases between. The CDR3 protein is CASSYSIWGPSGYTF. In DNA, the CDR3 is TGTGCCAGCAGTTACTCGATCTGGGGGCCCTCTGGCTACACCTTC.

V is TRBV6-5 and J is TRBJ1-6, with D uncertain. V lost 2 bases and J lost 7, with 15 bases in between. CDR1 is MNHEY and CDR2 is SVGAGI in the germline V gene. The CDR3 covers 16 residues. CDR3 coding DNA: TGTGCCAGCAGTTACAGCGGAGGCAAACTAAATTCACCCCTCCACTTT. Translating gives CASSYSGGKLNSPLHF.

This chain uses TRBV4-3 with TRBJ2-1; D gene uncertain. There are 14 residues in the CDR3. The germline CDR1 and CDR2 sequences are LGHNA and YSLEER. V lost 0 bases and J 7 bases, leaving 10 bases between the germline ends. Written as DNA, the CDR3 is TGCGCCAGCAGCCAAGAAGTGGCCGGGAATGAGCAGTTCTTC. Its translation is CASSQEVAGNEQFF.

J is TRBJ1-6 and V is TRBV7-2; unclear D gene. Trimming shortened V by 10 bases and J by 0 bases, and 7 bases separated the two germline ends. The CDR3 sequence is 13 residues long. Germline V gene lookup returns CDR1 SGHTA and CDR2 FQGNSA. In DNA, the CDR3 is TGTGCCACAAGCCGCTCCTATAATTCACCCCTCCACTTT. The encoded protein is CATSRSYNSPLHF.